One sample yielded the 25 T cell receptor beta chains listed below, sequenced in a study of blood T cell repertoires in COVID-19. Profiling relied on immunoSEQ multiplex PCR, and the TCRdb table lists in-frame clones only, not all of them. The data contain under 200,000 clones, about 86% of them seen just once; the ten biggest clones take up roughly 7%. The sequenced material came from peripheral blood. The receptor set was obtained from a middle-aged man with active or convalescent COVID-19.

This clone occurred a few times. The chain has TRBV19 and TRBJ1-4; D is ambiguous. Germline V gene sequence: CDR1 LNHDA, CDR2 SQIVND (reference sequence). V shed 9 bases and J shed 4 bases, with 15 bases lying between them. The CDR3 runs 14 residues. The CDR3 loop reads CASANLGSNEKLFF. The CDR3, as DNA: TGTGCCAGCGCTAACCTGGGGAGTAATGAAAAACTGTTTTTT.

V is TRBV7-2 and J is TRBJ2-3; D unclear. Germline values: CDR1 SGHTA, CDR2 FQGNSA. Trimming shortened V by 8 bases and J by 2 bases, and 11 bases separated the two germline ends. CDR3 length: 13 amino acids. CDR3: CASCILDTDTQYF. The CDR3, as DNA: TGTGCCAGCTGTATCTTAGACACAGATACGCAGTATTTT.

The chain joins TRBV21-1 to TRBJ1-1; the table's D call of TRBD1 was not tested on the DNA. TRBV21-1 is flagged as a pseudogene. CDR3 length: 15 residues. The CDR3 loop is CASSKVDTQDTEAFF. CDR3 bases: TGTGCCAGCAGCAAAGTGGACACCCAGGACACTGAAGCTTTCTTT.

In DNA form, the CDR3 reads TGTGCCAGCAGCTCGGGACTCCCACTCCATGAGCAGTTCTTC. It specifies CASSSGLPLHEQFF. The V gene is TRBV5-6, the J gene TRBJ2-1; perhaps TRBD2 as D (6 bases). The V and J ends lost 3 bases and 8 bases respectively, with 15 bases between them. The CDR3 runs 14 residues. CDR1 is SGHDT, CDR2 YYEEEE, per germline.

The chain couples TRBV5-6 to TRBJ2-1; TRBD1 matches at 7 bases. CDR1 SGHDT and CDR2 YYEEEE come from the germline V gene. The J segment lost 9 bases and the V segment lost 0 bases, leaving 15 bases of the junction unmatched. The length of the CDR3 is 17 residues. CDR3 sequence reads: CASSLEGIGGVGSEQFF. The CDR3 region has the DNA TGTGCCAGCAGCTTGGAGGGGATAGGGGGCGTAGGAAGTGAGCAGTTCTTC.

The CDR3 coding sequence is TGTGCCAGCAGCACCGGGACAGCTGGAAACACCATATATTTT. It translates to CASSTGTAGNTIYF. V and J are TRBV9 and TRBJ1-3, with 7 bases aligning to TRBD1. Germline trimming cut 4 bases from V and 2 bases from J; bases unmatched to any gene: 3. The CDR3 length is 14 residues. Germline CDR1 reads SGDLS; CDR2 reads YYNGEE.

This chain joins TRBV9 and TRBJ1-1; D might be TRBD1 (5 bases). Trimming pared 0 bases from V and 3 bases from J, leaving 12 bases between. The CDR3 spans 15 residues. The germline V gene has CDR1 SGDLS and CDR2 YYNGEE. The CDR3 loop reads CASSVAPGEDTEAFF. CDR3 nucleotide sequence: TGTGCCAGCAGCGTAGCCCCGGGGGAAGACACTGAAGCTTTCTTT.

V usage is TRBV5-1 and J usage is TRBJ1-1; the D is unclear. This CDR3 has 14 amino acids. Germline lookup yields CDR1 SGHRS and CDR2 YFSETQ. V gave up 3 bases and J gave up 3 bases, with 12 bases separating them. The CDR3 is CASSWRDGDTEAFF. The DNA for the CDR3 is TGCGCCAGCAGCTGGAGGGATGGGGACACTGAAGCTTTCTTT.

CDR3 loop: CATSRERTGGEQYF. The CDR3, as DNA: TGTGCCACCAGCAGAGAACGGACAGGGGGGGAGCAGTACTTC. The gene calls are TRBV15 and TRBJ2-7; 10 bases are shared with TRBD1. V gave up 0 bases and J gave up 7 bases; unmatched junction bases: 3. CDR1 and CDR2 (germline): LNHNV, YYDKDF (reference sequence). The CDR3 loop spans 14 amino acids.

The gene calls are TRBV24-1 and TRBJ2-3, with no clear D. V was clipped by 2 bases and J by 4 bases, with 12 bases between them. The V gene's germline CDR1 is KGHDR and CDR2 SFDVKD. This CDR3 has 15 residues. The CDR3 here is CATSDSPSAPDTQYF. In nucleotides, the CDR3 is TGTGCCACCAGTGATTCCCCCTCTGCGCCAGATACGCAGTATTTT.

The chain recombines TRBV7-8 with TRBJ2-3; 12 bases map to TRBD2. This CDR3 is 17 amino acids long. Trimming removed 7 bases from V and 5 bases from J; junction bases left unmatched: 13. CDR1 and CDR2 (germline): SGHVS, FQNEAQ. DNA for the CDR3: TGTGCCAGCACACCTTACCGTGGACTAGCGGGGATAGATACGCAGTATTTT. This encodes CASTPYRGLAGIDTQYF.

This rearrangement joins TRBV6-4 to TRBJ2-7; 12 bases are shared with TRBD2. Per the germline V gene, CDR1 is MRHNA and CDR2 is SNTAGT. The CDR3 is 16 amino acids. V lost 5 bases, J lost 0 bases, and 5 bases stayed unmatched. CDR3 nucleotides: TGTGCCAGCAGTCGACTAGCGGGAGCCTACTCCTACGAGCAGTACTTC. It is translated as CASSRLAGAYSYEQYF.

The rearrangement uses TRBV4-2 and TRBJ2-7, with 7 bases identical to TRBD2. Per the germline V gene, CDR1 is LGHNA and CDR2 is YNFKEQ. Germline trimming cut 1 base from V and 0 bases from J; bases unmatched to any gene: 6. The CDR3 sequence is 16 residues long. The CDR3 is CASSQASSGNSYEQYF. CDR3 sequence (DNA): TGTGCCAGCAGCCAAGCGTCTAGCGGTAACTCCTACGAGCAGTACTTC.

The V call is TRBV19, the J call TRBJ2-5; D is ambiguous. CDR1 and CDR2 from the germline V gene are LNHDA and SQIVND (reference sequence). Deletions cut 1 base from V and 2 bases from J, with 8 bases between. The CDR3 loop spans 14 amino acids. The CDR3 DNA reads TGTGCCAGTAGTATAGGAGGCCGGCAAGAGACCCAGTACTTC. The encoded protein is CASSIGGRQETQYF.

V is TRBV10-2 and J is TRBJ1-5; 9 nucleotides line up with TRBD1. V shed 6 bases and J 1 base; nucleotides not matched to a gene: 4. This CDR3 is built from 15 residues. Germline CDR1 reads WSHSY; CDR2 reads SAAADI. This chain's CDR3 is CASRGTGRSNQPQHF. The DNA of the CDR3 is TGCGCCAGCAGAGGGACAGGGCGGAGCAATCAGCCCCAGCATTTT.

The chain couples TRBV10-2 to TRBJ2-7; D gene ambiguous. In germline, CDR1 is WSHSY, CDR2 SAAADI. Trimming took off 2 bases at V and 0 bases at J, with 23 bases between the two ends. The CDR3 covers 19 residues. This CDR3 reads CASSEVGRLPERSSYEQYF. The DNA for the CDR3 is TGCGCCAGCAGTGAGGTTGGCAGACTGCCAGAAAGGAGCTCCTACGAGCAGTACTTC.

The chain is built from TRBV19 and TRBJ2-5; D not certain. Germline CDR1 LNHDA, CDR2 SQIVND (reference sequence). The CDR3 runs to 14 residues. Deletions cut 3 bases from V and 1 base from J, with 9 bases between. The CDR3 DNA reads TGTGCCAGTAGTATTTCCCTAAGCCAAGAGACCCAGTACTTC. This encodes CASSISLSQETQYF.

This clone was seen only once. The CDR3 sequence: CASSGKRTVADTGELFF. The CDR3 nucleotides are TGTGCCAGCTCAGGCAAGAGGACAGTCGCGGATACCGGGGAGCTGTTTTTT. This rearrangement joins TRBV18 to TRBJ2-2; D is perhaps TRBD1 (6 bases). V dropped 5 bases and J dropped 5 bases, with 21 bases sitting between them. The CDR3 contains 17 residues. CDR1 KGHSH and CDR2 LQKENI come from the germline V gene.

The chain employs TRBV5-4 and TRBJ1-4; 8 positions match TRBD1. CDR1 SGHNT and CDR2 YYREEE come from the germline V gene (reference sequence). This CDR3 region has 14 residues. With 0 bases clipped from V and 7 bases from J, the junction kept 2 bases outside the gene matches. The CDR3 is CASSLDRGTEKLFF. Here the CDR3 DNA reads TGTGCCAGCAGCTTGGACAGGGGGACTGAAAAACTGTTTTTT.

The chain joins TRBV18 to TRBJ2-7; 7 bases agree with TRBD1. J was trimmed by 2 bases and V by 5 bases; bases with no gene match: 6. Per the germline V gene, CDR1 is KGHSH and CDR2 is LQKENI. This CDR3 comprises 14 residues. Here the CDR3 reads CASSKGAAAYEQYF. CDR3 DNA sequence: TGTGCCAGCTCAAAGGGGGCGGCAGCCTACGAGCAGTACTTC.

The rearrangement links TRBV19 to TRBJ1-3; D not resolved. CDR1 and CDR2 (germline): LNHDA, SQIVND (reference sequence). The ends were cut back, 6 bases at V and 0 bases at J, with 12 bases in the middle. The CDR3 is 15 amino acids. The CDR3 DNA is TGTGCCAGTAGGCCGACGGGTCCCTCTGGAAACACCATATATTTT. Translating it yields CASRPTGPSGNTIYF.

CDR3: CASSPWRSGRVGETQYF. The CDR3 nucleotides read TGCGCCAGCAGCCCTTGGAGAAGCGGGAGGGTGGGAGAGACCCAGTACTTC. The chain couples TRBV5-1 to TRBJ2-5, with TRBD2 matching 10 bases. Germline values: CDR1 SGHRS, CDR2 YFSETQ. The CDR3 contains 17 residues. The junction had 13 bases not matched to a gene; V was cut back by 4 bases and J by 4 bases.

This clone came up once. V gene TRBV6-1 combines with J gene TRBJ2-1; TRBD2 aligns across 8 bases. Germline CDR1 and CDR2: MNHNS and SASEGT. The CDR3 is made up of 14 amino acids. V was clipped by 2 bases and J by 9 bases; unmatched bases: 6. Written as DNA, the CDR3 is TGTGCCAGCAGTGAAAGGACTAGCACCGGTGAGCAGTTCTTC. Translating gives CASSERTSTGEQFF.

The chain couples TRBV5-1 to TRBJ2-2; 7 bases align to TRBD2. This CDR3 is built from 15 residues. Germline CDR1 reads SGHRS; CDR2 reads YFSETQ. V dropped 0 bases and J dropped 3; count of bases not matched to a gene: 2. The CDR3 nucleotides are TGCGCCAGCAGCTTGGGTAGCGGGTACACCGGGGAGCTGTTTTTT. It is translated as CASSLGSGYTGELFF.

Only a few counts were recorded for this clone. This chain links TRBV30 with TRBJ2-1; D possibly corresponds to TRBD1 (5 bases). The CDR3 length is 15 residues. The V gene's germline CDR1 is GTSNPN and CDR2 SVGIG (reference sequence). With 1 base removed from V and 7 bases from J, the gap between germline ends came to 17 bases. This chain's CDR3 is CAWSDGIGEGNEQFF. CDR3 DNA: TGTGCCTGGAGTGACGGTATAGGGGAAGGAAATGAGCAGTTCTTC.